Sequencing of this T cell receptor (beta chain) was carried out in a study of T cell responses to AZD1222 COVID-19 vaccine. For the study at large: It was second doses at about 4 or about 12 weeks that were pooled.

Study observations and caveats: Across spike, vaccine-associated CD4 TCRs were found, dominant at 160-218 and 743-854. Variant regions that are unmutated are reportedly the target of nearly half of spike-specific TCRs. Only after the peak T cell response were repertoires sampled.

In regard to this clone: Its specificity is not known.

CDR3 length: 14 amino acids. The ends were cut back, 7 bases at V and 2 bases at J, with 13 bases in the middle. Looked up from germline, CDR1 is MNHEY and CDR2 is SVGAGI. Method: immunoSEQ multiplex PCR; TCRdb's copy keeps in-frame clones and lacks some. This table has 200,000 or so clones, approximately 90% appearing once. The source material was peripheral blood, sampled on day 0 of AZD1222 vaccination. The TCR comes from an adult in good health. The chain is built from TRBV6-5 and TRBJ2-3; the D call may be TRBD1 or TRBD2 (6 bases each). The CDR3 loop reads CASTERGDTDTQYF. The CDR3 DNA reads TGTGCCAGCACCGAGAGGGGGGACACAGATACGCAGTATTTT.